The source of this T cell receptor (beta chain) is a study of T-cell memory formation after mild COVID-19. The V end was cut by 0 bases, the J end by 2 bases, with 12 bases between. This CDR3 spans 15 amino acids. In germline, CDR1 is SGDLS, CDR2 YYNGEE. TCRdb recomputed calls from the 5' RACE reads with MiXCR, one row per CDR3 protein. The sample carries under 200,000 distinct CDR3 sequences, 25% to 40% recorded once. The sequence came from an adult woman who had mild COVID-19 (a few samples of this study predate the infection). Cell type and time point are not known. The chain has TRBV9 and TRBJ2-7; D is perhaps TRBD1 (5 bases). The sequenced sample consisted of PBMCs or a T cell subset sorted from them (not recorded which). CDR3 in DNA: TGTGCCAGCAGCGTAGGTCTAACAGGTCCCTACGAGCAGTACTTC. Its protein product is CASSVGLTGPYEQYF.